In this sample, the clone carrying this T cell receptor (beta chain) turned up many times. Germline CDR1 is SGDLS and CDR2 is YYNGEE. V dropped 2 bases and J dropped 0 bases, with 10 bases sitting between them. The CDR3 loop spans 15 amino acids. These data are taken from a study of patients and donors after allogeneic stem cell transplantation. TCRdb processed the RT-PCR reads anew with MiXCR; each CDR3 protein has one entry. The table records roughly 880,000 distinct CDR3 sequences, more than 15% of them present only once. The origin of this receptor is a human donor who was either an allogeneic HSCT recipient or a stem cell or donor lymphocyte infusion donor (not recorded which). It is not recorded whose cells these are; they may come from a transplant donor. Sequencing was done on a sample of blood, either unsorted or a sorted T cell fraction (not recorded which). The rearrangement links TRBV9 to TRBJ2-3, with D perhaps TRBD1 or TRBD2 (5 bases each). The CDR3 spells CASSVGTASTDTQYF. CDR3 in DNA: TGTGCCAGCAGCGTTGGGACGGCCAGCACAGATACGCAGTATTTT. Full variable domain (remainder filled in from reference TRBV9 and TRBJ2-3): DSGVTQTPKHLITATGQRVTLRCSPRSGDLSVYWYQQSLDQGLQFLIQYYNGEERAKGNILERFSAQQFPDLHSELNLSSLELGDSALYFCASSVGTASTDTQYFGPGTRLTVL.